This T cell receptor (beta chain) appears in the sequencing data of a study of cytomegalovirus exposure and HLA in healthy donors (dated by TCRdb to the late 2010s). Describing the broader study: In an earlier analysis of 550 to 750 of the donors, 250 to 350 Gb of sequence data and 117 million unique TCR beta sequences from about 190 million T cells were reported. Of the approximately 370 genotyped donors, 75% to 85% were placed in the genetic ancestry cluster associated with self-reported Caucasian donors. The T cell repertoires of around 670 subjects were profiled by immunosequencing and related to cytomegalovirus serostatus. An earlier analysis of some 500 of the donors used high-throughput TCR beta sequencing to judge whether each TCR beta V gene segment behaved as functional or pseudogenic. Typing coverage varied by locus: roughly 620-640 donors for A, B, C, DRB1 and DQB1; roughly 500 for DQA1; approximately 570 for DPA1; roughly 470 for DPB1. Because of strong linkage in the cohort, five DR-DQ haplotypes were treated as single units for association and clustering. The aim of the study was to test whether cataloging public T cell receptors could identify signatures of past pathogen exposure. Class I and class II HLA loci were covered by the typing at four-digit resolution. Approximately 300 gigabases of sequencing data and around 80 million unique TCR sequences made up an early release that covered nearly 650 HLA-typed donors. All discovery cohort repertoires had been generated using a single sequencing platform. In a later analysis, previously published TCR beta repertoires from more than 500 donors were re-analyzed and high-resolution HLA genotyping was added so that TCR occurrence patterns could be studied. On average, over 200,000 unique TCR beta nucleotide sequences were sequenced per donor among some 430 genotyped donors of the cohort, with about 19% of those sequences being non-productive. The study combined high-throughput TCR immunosequencing, statistical association of individual TCRs with disease status, and machine learning to predict cytomegalovirus infection status. Donor age, sex, ethnicity and CMV serostatus were compiled alongside the repertoire data. Rather than using new phenotypic data, the later analysis identified candidate immune exposures from TCR beta sequences and from how often those sequences occurred across donors. Besides the first cohort of under 700 subjects, a separate validation cohort made up of over a hundred different subjects was used. A later genetic analysis took genome-wide SNP genotypes for about 65% of the roughly 670 donors and used that subset as a discovery cohort. Beyond this particular receptor, the publication reports: Because HLA typing was unavailable for some donors at each locus, only the typed subset was used in association tests. A few of the identified cytomegalovirus-associated TCR beta chains were confirmed in vitro to be specific for cytomegalovirus antigens. When HLA alleles, especially DR and DQ, strongly co-occurred, TCR associations were difficult to assign to individual alleles. Because counts were too low, seventeen rarely observed V segments, including chromosome 9 orphons, were left out of the earlier analysis of 500 to 750 of the donors. Several of the top co-occurrence clusters appeared to be linked to parvovirus B19, influenza, CMV and Epstein-Barr virus, according to a later analysis. Only TCR beta chains were sequenced in this cohort, and the absence of alpha or paired-chain data limited detectable features. The only immune exposure information available for the cohort was CMV serostatus. The classifier was reported to diagnose cytomegalovirus status with high specificity and sensitivity in both the original and validation cohorts. A cluster of highly shared sequence variants was judged likely to be a technical artifact of the sequencing pipeline. An association between a missense DCLRE1C variant and V-gene and J-gene trimming of TCR beta chains was found in a later genetic analysis and replicated in an independent cohort. Linkage disequilibrium might explain the correlated functional status among segregating V segments, but an unknown experimental factor could not be ruled out. In an earlier analysis of several hundred of the donors, most TCR beta V segments were observed in productive rearrangements about 87% or about 30% of the time, broadly matching IMGT annotations. A later analysis found that TCR association rates varied across HLA loci, with DRB1 alleles showing the most associated TCRs and HLA-C alleles the fewest. In a later analysis, 16,951 TCR beta sequences were associated with specific HLA alleles at a false discovery rate of 0.05. Compared with equally common non-associated chains, HLA-associated TCR beta chains in a later analysis were more clonally expanded and had lower generation probabilities. A later analysis found that most CMV-associated TCR beta chains appeared HLA-restricted, with HLA associations seemingly driven largely by CMV exposure. Some IMGT-functional V segments, including TRBV6-2 and TRBV6-3, could not be distinguished by the 87-base-pair reads and were therefore excluded. The authors suggested that the approach could potentially be generalized to other disease states and immunological phenotypes. A further reported finding was that TCR beta sequences accurately predicted the HLA-A and HLA-B alleles for most subjects in the first cohort. According to a later genetic analysis, donors in an Asian-associated ancestry cluster had fewer N-insertions in productive TCRs than the approximately 710-donor mean. While some public TCRs were present in many individuals, most TCR sequences turned up only very rarely across donors. A total of 164 TCR beta chains were listed by the study as associated with cytomegalovirus. Sequencing depth was assumed to be roughly uniform across donors in the presence/absence analyses, though that assumption may not hold.

Of note for this clone: This clone's antigen is unknown. Per-base qualities were not stored, and no clone one base away is much larger.

V is cut by 6 bases and J by 5 bases, and the space between the germline ends is 11 bases. CDR3 length: 13 amino acids, cysteine to phenylalanine. Here the CDR3 DNA is all that survives: 39 bases in frame from base 1. CDR1 is given as SGDLS and CDR2 as YYNGEE, both from the germline V gene. The cohort comprised some 700 healthy bone marrow donors. At the time of sampling, all cohort members were nominally healthy, though unrecorded immune exposures were likely present. The donor tested CMV seropositive and was one of the 289 seropositive cohort members. Every donor gave a peripheral blood sample, and the peripheral blood mononuclear cells from that sample were used for TCR beta sequencing. The Qiagen DNeasy Blood Extraction Kit was used to extract genomic DNA from the blood cell samples. The protocol used for the library was the immunoSEQ multiplex PCR assay. The multiplex PCR relied on a mix of 60 forward primers for TCR Vbeta segments and 13 reverse primers for TCR Jbeta segments. The CDR3 region of rearranged TCR beta genes was amplified from genomic DNA with a multiplex PCR assay. The amplified TCR beta libraries were sequenced on the Illumina HiSeq System as 87-base-pair reads. In the original analysis: A later analysis counted approximately 84 million unique TCR beta chains across the 600 to 850 repertoires, and some 11 million of these chains were shared by at least two donors. To remove PCR and sequencing errors, raw reads were error-corrected and collapsed into unique sequences using a nearest-neighbor algorithm that merged closely related sequences. CDR3 sequences were aligned to IMGT reference sequences to assign V, D and J gene segments. For a sequence to be retained, at least a six-nucleotide match to both a V gene segment and a J gene segment was required. Rearrangements were classified as productive when the CDR3 lacked stop codons and remained in frame with V and J, and all other rearrangements were classified as non-productive. Following IMGT convention, CDR3 was defined as the stretch from the second conserved V-encoded cysteine up to the conserved J-encoded phenylalanine. In an earlier analysis of more than 550 of the donors, sequences lacking an unambiguous match to a single V gene segment were excluded. An earlier analysis of several hundred of the donors called V segments functional above 56.7% productive rearrangements and segregating when the between-donor standard deviation exceeded 5%. A statistical classification framework was built to diagnose cytomegalovirus status from the catalog of TCR beta chain sequences. V and J gene assignment, in a later analysis, came from comparing TCR nucleotide sequences with IMGT/GENE-DB human TR gene sequences. In a later analysis, CDR3 sequences and most-parsimonious VDJ recombination scenarios were assigned using the TCRdist pipeline. In a later analysis, every TCR beta chain was defined by the combination of its CDR3 amino acid sequence and its V-gene family, and reads without a unique V-gene family were dropped. A later analysis removed several hundred highly shared, low-generation-probability nucleotide sequences to deal with suspected cross-contamination and a sequencing artifact. In a later analysis, a clonal expansion index for each public chain was calculated from normalized within-repertoire ranks of inferred template counts. Generation probabilities in a later analysis came from a VDJ recombination model fitted to out-of-frame rearrangements, and those results were checked against IGoR. In a later analysis, hypergeometric tests were used to score TCR-TCR, TCR-HLA and TCR-CMV co-occurrence, with a repertoire-size bias correction applied to TCR pairs. To estimate false discovery rates, a later analysis permuted the HLA or CMV assignments 20 times. In a later analysis, co-occurring TCRs were grouped using DBSCAN, and TCRdist sequence similarity was added for clustering within HLA-allele-positive subsets. Repertoires with fewer than 30,000 or more than 120,000 public chains were left out of co-occurrence clustering, as were four to six repertoires with anomalous nucleotide sharing. This immuneACCESS table, as held by TCRdb, lists in-frame sequences with V and J called but not all clones. Of the missing ones, under half trace to an unresolved V gene in checked studies; the others have no known cause. V and J calls and clone size are copied from that table; D and trimming were computed from the DNA. The sample table lists around 76,000 clones, 60% to 70% of them with a count of one. The ten biggest clones cover less than 9% of the sample.

Sequenced: PBMCs. The chain couples TRBV9 to TRBJ2-2, and perhaps TRBD1 as D gene, on 7 matching bases. This receptor was taken from a man aged 40-49 years in good health and CMV-seropositive. The CDR3 protein: CASKSGGTGELFF. The DNA sequence follows: TGTGCCAGCAAATCAGGGGGGACCGGGGAGCTGTTTTTT.